This entry lists 9 T cell receptor beta chains sequenced from one sample in a study of shared clonotypes between healthy human individuals. Cells designated naive CD8 were CD45RO-negative and were positively selected for CCR7, with terminally differentiated effector memory CD45RA+ cells excluded. Produced via immunoSEQ multiplex PCR; TCRdb's table is partial and in-frame only. The repertoire holds 800,000 to 950,000 clones, with roughly 96% as singletons. Specimen: naive CD8+ T cells sorted from blood. These receptors came from a man aged 30 to 45 in good health.

The chain employs TRBV7-2 and TRBJ2-7, with 9 positions matching TRBD1. The V gene end was trimmed by 5 bases and the J gene end by 5 bases; junction bases not matched to a gene: 7. CDR1 and CDR2 (germline): SGHTA, FQGNSA. The CDR3 has 14 amino acids. CDR3 nucleotides: TGTGCCAGCAGCGTGAACAGGGGGCATCACGAGCAGTACTTC. It is translated as CASSVNRGHHEQYF.

This rearrangement joins TRBV4-3 to TRBJ2-1; TRBD2 aligns across 14 bases. The CDR3 contains 19 residues. CDR1 LGHNA and CDR2 YSLEER come from the germline V gene. V was clipped by 3 bases and J by 3 bases; unmatched bases: 10. CDR3: CASSQGWGGLAGVYNEQFF. Written as DNA, the CDR3 is TGCGCCAGCAGCCAGGGATGGGGGGGACTAGCGGGAGTCTACAATGAGCAGTTCTTC.

This clone was counted once. The rearrangement uses TRBV15 and TRBJ1-4, with D unresolved. Germline lookup yields CDR1 LNHNV and CDR2 YYDKDF (reference sequence). V dropped 0 bases and J dropped 7 bases, with 6 bases sitting between them. This CDR3 has 13 residues. The CDR3 loop is CATSRDLVEKLFF. In DNA, the CDR3 is TGTGCCACCAGCAGAGATTTGGTTGAAAAACTGTTTTTT.

The CDR3: CAIKDRDTGELFF. The CDR3 nucleotides are TGTGCCATCAAGGACAGAGACACCGGGGAGCTGTTTTTT. The gene calls are TRBV10-3 and TRBJ2-2; a possible D gene is TRBD1 (6 bases). CDR3 length: 13 residues. Trimming left V 7 bases short and J 3 bases short, with 9 bases between. The germline gives CDR1 ENHRY, CDR2 SYGVKD.

This clone was recorded once. The V and J genes are TRBV25-1 and TRBJ1-2; D might be TRBD1 (6 bases). The CDR3 totals 16 residues. The V gene's germline CDR1 is MGHDK and CDR2 SYGVNS. V lost 1 base, J lost 0 bases, and 12 bases lay in between. The CDR3 spells CASSEWGADTNYGYTF. CDR3 in DNA: TGTGCCAGCAGTGAATGGGGGGCAGACACTAACTATGGCTACACCTTC.

A note on this clone: A read error may produce the germline difference seen at one junction end. V is TRBV7-7 and J is TRBJ2-7; D might be TRBD2 (5 bases). The CDR3 loop spans 13 amino acids. Germline lookup yields CDR1 SSHAT and CDR2 FNYEAQ (reference sequence). The CDR3 DNA follows: TGTGCTAGCAGGCCAACGGGGTACTACGAGCAGTACTTC. This encodes CASRPTGYYEQYF.

The table lists this clone with a count of one. This chain connects TRBV4-3 to TRBJ1-1; a possible D gene is TRBD1 (6 bases). There are 18 residues in the CDR3. V shed 0 bases and J shed 1 base, with 18 bases lying between them. Germline values: CDR1 LGHNA, CDR2 YSLEER. The CDR3, as DNA: TGCGCCAGCAGCCAAGAGTACGCATCGCTCAGGGGGAACACTGAAGCTTTCTTT. This translates into CASSQEYASLRGNTEAFF.

The chain uses TRBV7-8 and TRBJ2-7, with D hard to call. The V end lost 5 bases, the J end lost 2 bases, and 16 bases lay between the germline ends. Germline values: CDR1 SGHVS, CDR2 FQNEAQ. The CDR3 is made up of 15 amino acids. The CDR3 nucleotides read TGTGCCAGCAGCCTGTCTCTTGGGCTACCCTACGAGCAGTACTTC. Protein sequence: CASSLSLGLPYEQYF.

The chain has TRBV7-9 and TRBJ2-2, with TRBD2 matching over 8 bases. Losses at the gene ends were 1 base for V and 4 bases for J; bases not matched to a gene: 2. Germline V gene lookup returns CDR1 SEHNR and CDR2 FQNEAQ (reference sequence). The CDR3 runs to 15 residues. CDR3 bases: TGTGCCAGCAGCTTAGAGCGGGGGACCACCGGGGAGCTGTTTTTT. Amino acids: CASSLERGTTGELFF.